This T cell receptor beta chain was retrieved from a study of T cell repertoires in cytomegalovirus infection. In its sample, this clonotype was seen once. Its target is not known. Being one base from a much bigger clone, this may be a read error. A read error is likely, as this CDR3 ends without the conserved phenylalanine or tryptophan. The CDR3 loop spans 15 amino acids. V shed 7 bases and J 2 bases; nucleotides not matched to a gene: 13. Germline V CDR1 and CDR2: SQVTM, ANQGSEA. TCRdb recomputed calls from the reads with MiXCR, one row per CDR3 protein. Here the sample spans about 230,000 distinct CDR3 sequences, roughly 23% being singletons. General study points: In two of eight donors, the top clonotype was HLA-C-restricted CMV-specific.

Sequences were obtained from CD8+ T cells from PBMCs. This TCR came from a human donor in good health (CMV status not recorded). Some clones in this sample may be carry-over from other donors' samples. The rearrangement uses TRBV29-1 and TRBJ2-7; TRBD2 agrees at 8 bases. CDR3 residues: CSAGGKLAETYEQYI. CDR3 coding DNA: TGCAGCGCCGGGGGGAAACTAGCGGAAACCTACGAGCAGTACATC.